Presented here are 11 T cell receptor beta chains from one specimen sequenced in a study of beta chain features in type 1 diabetes. The investigators reverse transcribed all of the isolated RNA, so they sequenced expressed TCRB transcripts. Sequencing was performed with immunoSEQ multiplex PCR; in TCRdb, only in-frame clones are kept and a portion is missing. The sample lists fewer than 150,000 clones; 6.5% to 8.5% were seen once. The sample taken for sequencing was central memory CD4+ T cells from blood. Receptors originate from a woman aged 25 to 45 in good health.

This clone was detected only a few times. This chain uses TRBV11-2 with TRBJ2-1; D is perhaps TRBD1 (6 bases). V shed 5 bases and J shed 5 bases, with 16 bases lying between them. CDR3 length equals 15 residues. Germline assignment: CDR1 SGHAT and CDR2 FQNNGV. CDR3 in amino acids: CASSPRGSVDNEQFF. In DNA, the CDR3 is TGTGCCAGCAGCCCAAGGGGGAGTGTTGACAATGAGCAGTTCTTC.

This chain links TRBV5-1 with TRBJ2-5, with D possibly TRBD1 on 6 matching bases. V lost 1 base and J 5 bases, leaving 12 bases between the germline ends. CDR3 length equals 14 residues. The V gene's germline CDR1 is SGHRS and CDR2 YFSETQ. The CDR3: CASSLNRVAETQYF. The CDR3, as DNA: TGCGCCAGCAGCTTGAACAGGGTTGCGGAGACCCAGTACTTC.

This clone was seen a handful of times. V is TRBV7-2 and J is TRBJ2-5, with 9 bases aligning to TRBD1. Germline loops: CDR1 SGHTA, CDR2 FQGNSA. There are 16 residues in the CDR3. J was trimmed by 4 bases and V by 5 bases; bases with no gene match: 11. For the CDR3, the DNA is TGTGCCAGCAGCCCCAGGACAGGGGCGGGCATAGAGACCCAGTACTTC. Protein product: CASSPRTGAGIETQYF.

This chain uses TRBV6-1 with TRBJ2-7, with TRBD1 as a possible D gene (6 bases). CDR1 and CDR2 from the germline V gene are MNHNS and SASEGT. CDR3 length: 12 amino acids. V dropped 6 bases and J dropped 2 bases, with 8 bases sitting between them. The CDR3, as DNA: TGTGCCAGCAGCGGGGACACCTACGAGCAGTACTTC. Its translation: CASSGDTYEQYF.

This clone was observed a handful of times. The rearrangement links TRBV15 to TRBJ2-1; TRBD2 agrees at 11 bases. Germline CDR1 is LNHNV and CDR2 is YYDKDF (reference sequence). CDR3 length: 15 amino acids. The ends lost 9 bases at V and 4 bases at J; junction bases unmatched: 8. The CDR3 bases are TGTGCCACAAGACTAGCGGGGATCCTTTACAATGAGCAGTTCTTC. It encodes CATRLAGILYNEQFF.

This clone was recorded a few times. This sequence joins TRBV7-2 and TRBJ1-5; TRBD1 is a possible D gene (5 bases). The V end lost 7 bases, the J end lost 6 bases, and 16 bases lay between the germline ends. Germline loops: CDR1 SGHTA, CDR2 FQGNSA. This CDR3 contains 14 residues. The CDR3 is CASNPSGGSQPQHF. The CDR3 nucleotides read TGTGCCAGCAACCCCTCGGGGGGAAGTCAGCCCCAGCATTTT.

This clone was found many times. The genes are TRBV7-2 and TRBJ2-7; 13 nucleotides align to TRBD2. V shed 5 bases, J shed 7 bases, and the junction held 8 bases outside the gene matches. The CDR3 runs to 15 residues. Germline V gives CDR1 SGHTA, CDR2 FQGNSA. As DNA, the CDR3 is TGTGCCAGCAGCCCGACACTGGGACTAGCGGGGGAGCAGTACTTC. Protein product: CASSPTLGLAGEQYF.

This sequence joins TRBV27 and TRBJ2-6; tentative D call: TRBD2 (6 bases). Looked up from germline, CDR1 is MNHEY and CDR2 is SMNVEV (reference sequence). The CDR3 runs 18 residues. Trimming removed 3 bases from V and 0 bases from J, with 15 bases in between. The CDR3 region is CASSFSGTLTSGANVLTF. In nucleotides, the CDR3 is TGTGCCAGCAGTTTTTCCGGGACTCTTACCTCTGGGGCCAACGTCCTGACTTTC.

Ten or more counts support this clone. This rearrangement joins TRBV5-1 to TRBJ1-1; a possible D gene is TRBD1 (6 bases). The germline CDR1 and CDR2 sequences are SGHRS and YFSETQ. Trimming took off 4 bases at V and 0 bases at J, with 13 bases between the two ends. The CDR3 is 15 amino acids. The CDR3 reads CASSPGTNLNTEAFF. In DNA form, the CDR3 reads TGCGCCAGCAGCCCGGGGACAAATCTGAACACTGAAGCTTTCTTT.

The sample holds a few counts of this clone. The V call is TRBV19, the J call TRBJ2-5, with 10 nucleotides matching TRBD1. The CDR3 is 14 residues long. After removal of 9 bases from V and 0 bases from J, the junction contained 4 bases not matched to a gene. Per germline, CDR1 LNHDA and CDR2 SQIVND (reference sequence). The CDR3 coding sequence is TGTGCCAGCAGACAGGGGGCCAACCAAGAGACCCAGTACTTC. It yields the protein CASRQGANQETQYF.

This clone was detected only a few times. The V and J genes are TRBV5-6 and TRBJ2-6, with D possibly being TRBD2 (6 bases). Germline V lookup: CDR1 SGHDT, CDR2 YYEEEE. V lost 4 bases, J lost 0 bases, and 14 bases lay in between. The CDR3 has 17 amino acids. This chain's CDR3 is CASSGGTVASGANVLTF. CDR3 DNA: TGTGCCAGCAGCGGCGGGACGGTTGCCTCTGGGGCCAACGTCCTGACTTTC. Combining the CDR3 with reference TRBV5-6 and TRBJ2-6 gives the whole variable domain DAGVTQSPTHLIKTRGQQVTLRCSPKSGHDTVSWYQQALGQGPQFIFQYYEEEERQRGNFPDRFSGHQFPNYSSELNVNALLLGDSALYLCASSGGTVASGANVLTFGAGSRLTVL.